The sequence of this T cell receptor beta chain was determined in a study of blood T cell repertoires in COVID-19. Turning to the study itself: Some COVID-19 samples were acute and others convalescent; all came from the United States, Italy and Spain.

Trimming took off 0 bases at V and 4 bases at J, with 12 bases between the two ends. Germline V lookup: CDR1 LGHNA, CDR2 YSLEER. The CDR3 spans 15 residues. In the authors' methods: Estimation of nucleated cell counts was performed using reference gene primer amplification. TCRdb keeps only in-frame clones here, not all; method: immunoSEQ multiplex PCR. The DNA gave D and trimming, while V, J and clone size come from that table. The sample holds about 140,000 clones, about four fifths seen once. The chain uses TRBV4-3 and TRBJ2-5; possible D gene TRBD2, 6 bases. Sequenced material: peripheral blood. This sequence was found in a man older than 75 with acute or convalescent COVID-19. CDR3 residues: CASSQDGRGTETQYF. For the CDR3, the DNA is TGCGCCAGCAGCCAAGATGGTCGGGGGACAGAGACCCAGTACTTC.